The entry below describes one TCR beta chain. Its antigen remains unknown. TCRdb keeps only in-frame clones here, not all; method: immunoSEQ multiplex PCR. The sample has around 30,000 clones; 70% to 80% are singletons. CD4+ T cell isolation took place after approximately 11 days of culture. This entry belongs to a study of vaccination effects on CD4 cells after COVID-19. Study as a whole: For each well, two million PBMC were cultured with about 9.4 IU/ml IL-2 and about 9.1 ug/ml peptides. Regarding the study as a whole: Early timepoints after infection were absent, and convalescent patients were few in the study. Vaccine- and infection-induced clones showed marked clonal contraction late following vaccination.

Specimen: CD4+ T cells from PBMCs cultured without peptide, collected before COVID-19 vaccination. This TCR was sampled from a human donor who received a COVID-19 vaccine.

Here the CDR3 reads CASSPGTTNTDTQYF. The CDR3 coding sequence is TGTGCCAGCAGTCCCGGGACAACCAACACAGATACGCAGTATTTT. The chain carries TRBV5-4 and TRBJ2-3; maybe TRBD1 (6 bases). The CDR3 is 15 residues long. With 5 bases removed from V and 2 bases from J, the gap between germline ends came to 15 bases. Per the germline V gene, CDR1 is SGHNT and CDR2 is YYREEE (reference sequence).